The present T cell receptor beta chain was sequenced within a study of cytomegalovirus exposure and HLA in healthy donors. About the study: Genotyping of roughly 400 donors showed that about 79% belonged to the Caucasian-associated ancestry cluster.

The PCR used 60 Vbeta and 13 Jbeta primers. Assay: immunoSEQ multiplex PCR; the TCRdb copy retains only in-frame clones and omits some. The sample contains over 35,000 clones, roughly 80% of which appear only once. The TCR sequence derives from a young man in good health and CMV-seronegative. The sequenced sample was PBMCs.

CDR3 sequence: CASSLVTSVLTGELFF. The CDR3 DNA is TGCGCCAGCAGCTTGGTGACTAGCGTGTTAACCGGGGAGCTGTTTTTT. This chain joins TRBV5-1 and TRBJ2-2; 8 bases map to TRBD2. The germline V gene has CDR1 SGHRS and CDR2 YFSETQ. The V segment lost 0 bases and the J segment 5 bases; nucleotides outside the gene matches: 6. The CDR3 length is 16 residues.